The T cell receptor beta chain under discussion was sequenced for a study of blood T cells in healthy people across ages. With 0 bases clipped from V and 4 bases from J, the junction kept 4 bases outside the gene matches. The V gene's germline CDR1 is SGHRS and CDR2 YFSETQ. The CDR3 is 14 amino acids. Regarding this clonotype: Its antigen is as yet unknown.

PCR was performed a second time for 7 to 11 cycles using a sample-barcoded 5' primer and a J-beta primer mix. TCRdb analysed the 5' RACE reads with MiXCR anew, one entry per CDR3 protein. The sample carries approximately 1.5 million distinct CDR3 sequences, roughly 43% recorded once. The study, taken as a whole, reports: Not knowing donor CMV status may have confounded expanded clonotype changes.

This TCR was recovered from a woman between 18 and 30 years old in good health. V is TRBV5-1 and J is TRBJ2-7; TRBD1 matches 7 bases. The sequenced sample was blood. CDR3 region: CASSLGPGQYEQYF. The DNA of the CDR3 is TGCGCCAGCAGCTTGGGACCGGGACAGTACGAGCAGTACTTC.